The T cell receptor beta chain described here comes from a study of blood T cell repertoires in COVID-19. The overall study: Cohort 3 recovery required two negative PCRs, clearance, or symptom resolution. In each case, the material was cDNA or gDNA derived from T cells, B-cell-depleted T cells, or PBMCs.

The germline V gene has CDR1 MDHEN and CDR2 SYDVKM. With 5 bases removed from V and 4 bases from J, the gap between germline ends came to 12 bases. The CDR3 spans 14 residues. Living in under 30 US areas, the participants were between roughly 18 and 89 years of age. The assay was immunoSEQ multiplex PCR, and TCRdb's table has in-frame clones only and misses some. The table lists roughly 230,000 clones, more than 75% of them singletons, with about 7% in the top ten. The sequencing sample was made of PBMCs or T cells enriched from blood (not recorded which). The chain is built from TRBV28 and TRBJ1-3, with D hard to call. The clonotype was recovered from a man aged 25-45 years in a cohort exposed to, infected with or recovered from COVID-19 (not recorded which). The CDR3 sequence: CASSIHNGGNTIYF. The CDR3 DNA follows: TGTGCCAGCAGTATTCACAACGGGGGAAACACCATATATTTT.